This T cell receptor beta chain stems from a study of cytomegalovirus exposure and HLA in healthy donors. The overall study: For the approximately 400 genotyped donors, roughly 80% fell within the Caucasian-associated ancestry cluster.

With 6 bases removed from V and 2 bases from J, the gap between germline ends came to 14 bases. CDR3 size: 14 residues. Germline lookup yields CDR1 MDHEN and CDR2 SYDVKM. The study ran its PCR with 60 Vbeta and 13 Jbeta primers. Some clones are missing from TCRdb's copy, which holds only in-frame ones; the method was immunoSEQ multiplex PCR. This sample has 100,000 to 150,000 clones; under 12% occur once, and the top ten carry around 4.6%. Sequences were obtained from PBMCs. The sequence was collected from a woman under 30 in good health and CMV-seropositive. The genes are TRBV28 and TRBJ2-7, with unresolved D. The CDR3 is CASRQQQTPYEQYF. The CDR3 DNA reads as TGTGCCAGCAGACAACAGCAAACCCCCTACGAGCAGTACTTC.